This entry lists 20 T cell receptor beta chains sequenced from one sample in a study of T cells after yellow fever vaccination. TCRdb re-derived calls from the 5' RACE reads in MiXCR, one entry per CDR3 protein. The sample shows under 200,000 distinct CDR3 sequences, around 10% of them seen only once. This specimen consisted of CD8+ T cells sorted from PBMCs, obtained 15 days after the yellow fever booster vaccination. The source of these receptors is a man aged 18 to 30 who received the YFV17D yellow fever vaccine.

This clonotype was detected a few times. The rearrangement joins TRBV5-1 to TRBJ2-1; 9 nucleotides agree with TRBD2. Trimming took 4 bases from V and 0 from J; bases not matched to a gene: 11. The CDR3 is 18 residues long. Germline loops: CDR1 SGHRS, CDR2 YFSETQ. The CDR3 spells CASSMGASGEVSYNEQFF. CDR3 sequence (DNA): TGCGCCAGCAGCATGGGAGCTAGCGGGGAGGTCTCCTACAATGAGCAGTTCTTC.

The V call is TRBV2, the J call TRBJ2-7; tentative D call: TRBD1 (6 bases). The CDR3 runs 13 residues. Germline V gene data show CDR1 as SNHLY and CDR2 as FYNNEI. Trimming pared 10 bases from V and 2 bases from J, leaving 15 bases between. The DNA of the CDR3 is TGTGCCACCACCGGGACACTGACCTACGAGCAGTACTTC. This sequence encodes CATTGTLTYEQYF.

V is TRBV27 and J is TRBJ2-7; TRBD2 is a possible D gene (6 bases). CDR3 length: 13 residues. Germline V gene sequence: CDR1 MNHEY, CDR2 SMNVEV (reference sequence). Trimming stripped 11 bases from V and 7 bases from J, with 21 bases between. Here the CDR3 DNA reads TGTGCCCAGCAGTGGCAGGGAGGTTGTGAGCAGTACGTC. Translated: CAQQWQGGCEQYV.

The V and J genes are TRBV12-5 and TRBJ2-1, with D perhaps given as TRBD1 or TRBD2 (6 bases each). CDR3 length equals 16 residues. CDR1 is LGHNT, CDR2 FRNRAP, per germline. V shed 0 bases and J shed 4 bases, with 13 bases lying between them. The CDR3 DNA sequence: TGTGCTAGTGGTTTGGTACTGGGGGGCCCGTACAATGAGCAGTTCTTC. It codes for CASGLVLGGPYNEQFF. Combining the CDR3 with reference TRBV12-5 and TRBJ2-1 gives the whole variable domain DARVTQTPRHKVTEMGQEVTMRCQPILGHNTVFWYRQTMMQGLELLAYFRNRAPLDDSGMPKDRFSAEMPDATLATLKIQPSEPRDSAVYFCASGLVLGGPYNEQFFGPGTRLTVL.

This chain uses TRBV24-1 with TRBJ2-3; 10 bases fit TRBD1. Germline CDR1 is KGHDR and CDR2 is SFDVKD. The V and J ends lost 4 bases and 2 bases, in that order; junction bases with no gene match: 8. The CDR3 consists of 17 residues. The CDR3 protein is CATSDLRGTGDTDTQYF. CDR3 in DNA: TGTGCCACCAGTGACCTTAGAGGGACAGGGGACACAGATACGCAGTATTTT.

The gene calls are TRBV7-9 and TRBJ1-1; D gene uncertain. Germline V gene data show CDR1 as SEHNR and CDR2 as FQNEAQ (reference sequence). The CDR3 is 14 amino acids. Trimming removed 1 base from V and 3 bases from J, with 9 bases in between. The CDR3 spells CASSLVSGYTEAFF. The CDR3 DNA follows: TGTGCCAGCAGCTTAGTTTCGGGGTACACTGAAGCTTTCTTT.

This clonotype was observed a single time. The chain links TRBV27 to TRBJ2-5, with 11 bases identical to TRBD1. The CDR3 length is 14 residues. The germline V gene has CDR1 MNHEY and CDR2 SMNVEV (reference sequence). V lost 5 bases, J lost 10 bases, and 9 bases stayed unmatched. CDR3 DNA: TGTGCCAGCAGTCCCGGACAGGGGGCCTGGGGCCAGTACTTC. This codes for CASSPGQGAWGQYF.

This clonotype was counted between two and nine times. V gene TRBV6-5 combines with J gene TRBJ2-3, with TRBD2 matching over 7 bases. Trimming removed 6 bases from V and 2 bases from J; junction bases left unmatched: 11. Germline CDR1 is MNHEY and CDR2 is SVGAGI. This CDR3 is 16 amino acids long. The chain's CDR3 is CASSPIERGPTDTQYF. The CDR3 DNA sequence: TGTGCCAGCAGCCCCATTGAGCGGGGCCCCACAGATACGCAGTATTTT.

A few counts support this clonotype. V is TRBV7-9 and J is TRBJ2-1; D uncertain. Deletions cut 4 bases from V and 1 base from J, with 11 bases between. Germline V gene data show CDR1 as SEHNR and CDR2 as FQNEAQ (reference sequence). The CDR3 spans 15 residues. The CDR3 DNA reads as TGTGCCAGCAGCTGGCCGACTCCTTCCTACAATGAGCAGTTCTTC. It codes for CASSWPTPSYNEQFF.

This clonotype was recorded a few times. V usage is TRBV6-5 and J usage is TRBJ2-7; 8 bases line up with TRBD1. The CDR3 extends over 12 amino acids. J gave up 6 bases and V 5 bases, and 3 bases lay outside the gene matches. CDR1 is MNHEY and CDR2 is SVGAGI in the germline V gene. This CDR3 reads CASSPTGVEQYF. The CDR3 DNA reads TGTGCCAGCAGTCCGACAGGGGTCGAGCAGTACTTC.

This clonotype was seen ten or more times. The chain's CDR3 is CASSYSTSGGETQYF. The CDR3 DNA sequence: TGTGCCAGCAGTTACTCGACTAGCGGGGGAGAGACCCAGTACTTC. This chain links TRBV6-5 with TRBJ2-5; TRBD2 matches at 12 bases. This CDR3 has 15 amino acids. CDR1 is MNHEY, CDR2 SVGAGI, per germline. Unmatched junction bases numbered 0, after V lost 0 bases and J lost 4 bases.

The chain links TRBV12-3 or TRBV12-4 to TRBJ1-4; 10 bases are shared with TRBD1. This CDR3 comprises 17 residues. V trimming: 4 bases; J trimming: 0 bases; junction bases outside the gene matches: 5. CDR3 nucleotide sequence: TGTGCCAGCAGTTCTGACAGGGGGCGGGCAACTAATGAAAAACTGTTTTTT. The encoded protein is CASSSDRGRATNEKLFF.

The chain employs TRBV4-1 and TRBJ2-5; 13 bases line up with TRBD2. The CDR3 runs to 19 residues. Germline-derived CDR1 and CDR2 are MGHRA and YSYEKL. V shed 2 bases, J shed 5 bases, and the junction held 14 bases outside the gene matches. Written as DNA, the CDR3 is TGCGCCAGCAGCCAAACTAGCGGGGGGGCCTTGCCCAATAGGGAGACCCAGTACTTC. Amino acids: CASSQTSGGALPNRETQYF.

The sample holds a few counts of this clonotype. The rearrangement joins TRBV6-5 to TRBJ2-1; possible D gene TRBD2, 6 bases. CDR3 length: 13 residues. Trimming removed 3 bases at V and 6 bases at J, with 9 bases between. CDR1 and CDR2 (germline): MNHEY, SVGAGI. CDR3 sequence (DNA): TGTGCCAGCAGTTATTCACTAGCCAATGAGCAGTTCTTC. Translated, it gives CASSYSLANEQFF.

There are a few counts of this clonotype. CDR3 region: CASSQVGLAGTNEQYF. The CDR3 region has the DNA TGCGCCAGCAGCCAAGTAGGACTAGCGGGGACAAACGAGCAGTACTTC. The chain has TRBV4-1 and TRBJ2-7, with 12 bases fitting TRBD2. Germline V gives CDR1 MGHRA, CDR2 YSYEKL. The CDR3 has 16 residues. Losses at the gene ends were 1 base for V and 5 bases for J; bases not matched to a gene: 6.

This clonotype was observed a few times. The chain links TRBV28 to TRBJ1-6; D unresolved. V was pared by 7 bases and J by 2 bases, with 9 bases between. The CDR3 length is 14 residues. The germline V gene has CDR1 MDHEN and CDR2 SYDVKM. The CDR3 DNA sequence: TGTGCCAGCACTGGGAGGGCCTATAATTCACCCCTCCACTTT. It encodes CASTGRAYNSPLHF.

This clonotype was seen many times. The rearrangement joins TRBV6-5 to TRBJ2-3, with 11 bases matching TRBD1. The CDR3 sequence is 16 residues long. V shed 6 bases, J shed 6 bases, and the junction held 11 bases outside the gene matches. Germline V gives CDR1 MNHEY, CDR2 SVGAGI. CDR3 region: CASSSGQGVIADTQYF. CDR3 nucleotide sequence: TGTGCCAGCAGCTCGGGACAGGGGGTTATTGCCGATACGCAGTATTTT.

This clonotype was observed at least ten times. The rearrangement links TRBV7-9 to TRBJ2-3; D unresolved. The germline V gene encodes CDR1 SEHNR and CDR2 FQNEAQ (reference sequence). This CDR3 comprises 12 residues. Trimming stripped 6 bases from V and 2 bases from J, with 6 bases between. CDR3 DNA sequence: TGTGCCAGCAGTCCTTACACAGATACGCAGTATTTT. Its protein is CASSPYTDTQYF. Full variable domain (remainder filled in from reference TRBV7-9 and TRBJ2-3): DTGVSQNPRHKITKRGQNVTFRCDPISEHNRLYWYRQTLGQGPEFLTYFQNEAQLEKSRLLSDRFSAERPKGSFSTLEIQRTEQGDSAMYLCASSPYTDTQYFGPGTRLTVL.

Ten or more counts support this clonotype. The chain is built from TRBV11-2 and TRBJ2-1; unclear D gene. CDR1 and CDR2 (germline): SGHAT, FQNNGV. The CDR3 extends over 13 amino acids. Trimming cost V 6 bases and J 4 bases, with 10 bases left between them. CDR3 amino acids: CASSPDTYNEQFF. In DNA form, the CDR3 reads TGTGCCAGCAGTCCTGACACGTACAATGAGCAGTTCTTC.

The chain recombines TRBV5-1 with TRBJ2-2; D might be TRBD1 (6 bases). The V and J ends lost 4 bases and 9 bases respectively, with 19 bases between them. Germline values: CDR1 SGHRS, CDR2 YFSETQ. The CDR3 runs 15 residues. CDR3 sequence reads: CASSTTGSSTWELFF. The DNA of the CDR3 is TGCGCCAGCAGCACCACAGGGTCCTCGACGTGGGAGCTGTTTTTT.